This T cell receptor beta chain was obtained from a study of graft-versus-host responses after intestinal transplantation. Study background: Anti-thymocyte globulin was used for induction in all recipients, who then took tacrolimus and steroids for approximately 3 years.

Clones were read by immunoSEQ multiplex PCR, and TCRdb kept only the in-frame ones, dropping some. Here the sample spans over 75,000 clones, about 84% being singletons. The CDR3 sequence is 16 residues long. Germline values: CDR1 SGHDN, CDR2 FVKESK. V was shortened by 0 bases and J by 2 bases, with 11 bases between the two germline ends. The TCR originated in a human patient who received an intestinal transplant, so some T cells may come from the graft donor. The chain uses TRBV14 and TRBJ2-1; D could derive from TRBD1 or TRBD2 (6 bases each). The sample consisted of PBMCs, taken 255 days after intestinal transplant. CDR3 DNA: TGTGCCAGCAGCCAAGATAGGGGGGTCCCCTACAATGAGCAGTTCTTC. Protein product: CASSQDRGVPYNEQFF.